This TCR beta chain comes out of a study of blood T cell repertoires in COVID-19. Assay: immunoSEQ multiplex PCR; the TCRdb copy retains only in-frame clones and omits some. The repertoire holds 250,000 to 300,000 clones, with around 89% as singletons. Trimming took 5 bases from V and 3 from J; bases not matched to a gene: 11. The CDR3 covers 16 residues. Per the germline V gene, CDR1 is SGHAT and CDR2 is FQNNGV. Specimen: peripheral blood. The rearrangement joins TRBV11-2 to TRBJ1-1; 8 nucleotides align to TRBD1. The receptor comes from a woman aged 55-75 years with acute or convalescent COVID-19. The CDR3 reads CASSHQRTGRDTEAFF. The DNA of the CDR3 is TGTGCCAGCAGCCACCAGAGGACAGGGCGGGACACTGAAGCTTTCTTT. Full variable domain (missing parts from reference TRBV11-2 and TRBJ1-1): EAGVAQSPRYKIIEKRQSVAFWCNPISGHATLYWYQQILGQGPKLLIQFQNNGVVDDSQLPKDRFSAERLKGVDSTLKIQPAKLEDSAVYLCASSHQRTGRDTEAFFGQGTRLTVV.